Listed below are T cell receptor beta chains from one sample, sequenced in a study of CD8+CD57+ T cells in acquired aplastic anemia. From the reads, TCRdb called clonotypes with MiXCR, one entry per CDR3 protein. The sample lists roughly 290,000 distinct CDR3 sequences, approximately 60% occurring once. The sample taken for sequencing was sorted CD4+, CD8+, or CD8+CD57+ T cells (not recorded which) from PBMCs. These receptors were obtained from a human donor with aplastic anemia. CDR3s include the opening cysteine and the closing phenylalanine or tryptophan. The D gene is left open where the match is weak. The size field is filled for only some rows; it gives once, few, many or a size class.

CDR3 length	V gene	D gene	clone size	J gene	CDR3 protein	CDR3 DNA
14	TRBV7-2	NA	NA	TRBJ2-1	CASSLQSGGSEQFF	TGTGCCAGCAGCTTACAGTCCGGGGGAAGTGAGCAGTTCTTC
14	TRBV2	TRBD1	few	TRBJ1-2	CASTTGAFRYGYTF	TGTGCCAGCACGACAGGGGCGTTTAGGTATGGCTACACCTTC
12	TRBV7-9	NA	NA	TRBJ1-2	CASSPDTFGYTF	TGTGCCAGCAGCCCCGACACGTTTGGCTACACCTTC
15	TRBV7-6	NA	NA	TRBJ1-4	CASSRQTVTLTELFF	TGTGCCAGCAGCCGCCAGACAGTAACATTAACGGAACTGTTTTTT
14	TRBV20-1	TRBD1	NA	TRBJ2-7	CSVPRQGVSYEQYF	TGCAGTGTACCACGACAGGGGGTCTCCTACGAGCAGTACTTC
12	TRBV7-2	TRBD2	few	TRBJ2-1	CASSLAGLGQFF	TGTGCCAGCAGTTTAGCGGGTTTAGGGCAGTTCTTC
14	TRBV15	NA	NA	TRBJ1-5	CATSPRTARQPQHF	TGTGCCACCAGCCCCCGCACAGCCCGTCAGCCCCAGCATTTT
13	TRBV19	NA	few	TRBJ2-2	CASSIWDTGELFF	TGTGCCAGTAGTATTTGGGACACCGGGGAGCTGTTTTTT
14	TRBV2	NA	many	TRBJ2-2	CASTRGSLTGELFF	TGTGCCAGCACCCGTGGGAGTCTTACCGGGGAGCTGTTTTTT
12	TRBV6-1	NA	many	TRBJ2-7	CASSTDGGEQYF	TGTGCCAGCAGTACCGACGGCGGCGAGCAGTACTTC
15	TRBV20-1	NA	NA	TRBJ2-1	CSARDGEGVSNEQFF	TGCAGTGCTAGAGATGGAGAAGGAGTAAGCAATGAGCAGTTCTTC
13	TRBV19	TRBD2	many	TRBJ2-4	CASSTGLAGGPYF	TGTGCCAGTAGTACGGGACTAGCGGGAGGGCCGTACTTC
16	TRBV6-5	TRBD2	NA	TRBJ2-2	CASRPQGGDATGELFF	TGTGCCAGCAGACCCCAGGGAGGGGACGCCACCGGGGAGCTGTTTTTT
14	TRBV2	NA	NA	TRBJ2-5	CASSEALEIETQYF	TGTGCCAGCAGTGAAGCACTAGAAATCGAGACCCAGTACTTC
12	TRBV20-1	NA	few	TRBJ2-7	CSARVLTWEQYF	TGCAGTGCTAGAGTCCTCACTTGGGAGCAGTACTTC
13	TRBV12-3/TRBV12-4	NA	NA	TRBJ2-5	CASKPVGQETQYF	TGTGCCAGCAAACCGGTAGGACAAGAGACCCAGTACTTC
18	TRBV15	NA	NA	TRBJ1-6	CATSDLGVDGDYNSPLHF	TGTGCCACCAGCGATCTCGGCGTGGACGGGGACTATAATTCACCCCTCCACTTT
14	TRBV7-9	NA	few	TRBJ1-2	CASSLEARANGYTF	TGTGCCAGCAGCTTAGAGGCTAGGGCAAATGGCTACACCTTC
12	TRBV10-3	NA	NA	TRBJ2-3	CATRTSADTQYF	TGTGCCACAAGGACTTCCGCGGATACGCAGTATTTT
12	TRBV19	NA	few	TRBJ1-1	CASSVGNTEAFF	TGTGCCAGTAGTGTGGGGAACACTGAAGCTTTCTTT
15	TRBV4-3	TRBD1	NA	TRBJ2-7	CASSQETGVSYEQYF	TGCGCCAGCAGCCAGGAAACAGGGGTTTCCTACGAGCAGTACTTC
15	TRBV20-1	TRBD1	NA	TRBJ1-5	CSAEIPQGNNQPQHF	TGCAGTGCCGAAATCCCACAGGGGAACAATCAGCCCCAGCATTTT
15	TRBV2	NA	NA	TRBJ1-6	CASSWTDLYNSPLHF	TGTGCCAGCAGCTGGACGGACCTCTATAATTCACCCCTCCACTTT
18	TRBV6-6	TRBD2	few	TRBJ2-1	CASSQKIPGLADYNEQFF	TGTGCCAGCAGCCAGAAAATTCCGGGACTAGCGGATTACAATGAGCAGTTCTTC
16	TRBV9	NA	NA	TRBJ2-3	CASSVDQGQGTDTQYF	TGTGCCAGCAGCGTAGACCAAGGTCAGGGCACAGATACGCAGTATTTT
15	TRBV6-2/TRBV6-3	TRBD2	many	TRBJ2-5	CASSDRGLAGETQYF	TGTGCCAGCAGTGACCGAGGACTAGCAGGAGAGACCCAGTACTTC
16	TRBV2	NA	NA	TRBJ1-5	CASRDALGGGNQPQHF	TGTGCCAGCAGGGACGCCCTAGGTGGTGGCAATCAGCCCCAGCATTTT
14	TRBV29-1	NA	NA	TRBJ2-1	CSVEVGAPYNEQFF	TGCAGCGTTGAAGTGGGAGCCCCCTACAATGAGCAGTTCTTC
13	TRBV19	NA	NA	TRBJ1-6	CASSINKDSPLHF	TGTGCCAGTAGTATTAACAAGGATTCACCCCTCCACTTT
16	TRBV15	NA	NA	TRBJ1-3	CATSRGATGSGNTIYF	TGTGCCACCAGCAGAGGGGCCACAGGGTCAGGAAACACCATATATTTT
14	TRBV9	TRBD2	NA	TRBJ2-1	CASTQGLATNEQFF	TGTGCCAGCACGCAGGGACTAGCGACCAATGAGCAGTTCTTC
14	TRBV19	NA	NA	TRBJ1-1	CASTPWGMNTEAFF	TGTGCCAGTACCCCCTGGGGGATGAACACTGAAGCTTTCTTT
16	TRBV7-8	TRBD1	many	TRBJ2-1	CASSPGTGFRYNEQFF	TGTGCCAGCAGCCCCGGGACAGGGTTTAGGTACAATGAGCAGTTCTTC
15	TRBV20-1	TRBD1	many	TRBJ2-7	CSAEGGATPIYEQYF	TGCAGTGCCGAAGGGGGCGCTACTCCGATCTACGAGCAGTACTTC
14	TRBV19	NA	NA	TRBJ1-5	CASRWELSNQPQHF	TGTGCCAGTAGATGGGAGCTTTCCAATCAGCCCCAGCATTTT
15	TRBV7-9	NA	NA	TRBJ2-3	CASSLPPGTTDTQYF	TGTGCCAGCAGCTTACCCCCGGGGACCACAGATACGCAGTATTTT
18	TRBV19	TRBD1	NA	TRBJ2-3	CASTPGQGAAGVLDTQYF	TGTGCCAGTACCCCGGGACAGGGTGCCGCGGGAGTGTTGGATACGCAGTATTTT
15	TRBV7-2	NA	few	TRBJ2-7	CASSSGGMGPREQYF	TGTGCCAGCAGTTCCGGCGGAATGGGGCCACGCGAGCAGTACTTC
14	TRBV7-8	TRBD1	NA	TRBJ2-2	CASSWDRGPGELFF	TGTGCCAGCAGCTGGGACAGGGGGCCCGGGGAGCTGTTTTTT
14	TRBV7-9	NA	NA	TRBJ2-7	CASSLMWGTYEQYF	TGTGCCAGCAGCTTAATGTGGGGGACTTACGAGCAGTACTTC
16	TRBV6-5	NA	few	TRBJ2-5	CASSYNQGGFQETQYF	TGTGCCAGCAGTTACAACCAGGGGGGATTCCAAGAGACCCAGTACTTC
16	TRBV7-3	NA	few	TRBJ2-6	CASSSDYRSGANVLTF	TGTGCCAGCAGCTCCGACTACCGGTCTGGGGCCAACGTCCTGACTTTT
15	TRBV20-1	TRBD1	NA	TRBJ1-5	CSARAQGVWNQPQHF	TGCAGTGCTAGAGCACAGGGGGTTTGGAATCAGCCCCAGCATTTT
14	TRBV12-3/TRBV12-4	NA	NA	TRBJ2-7	CASSYGGNRYEQYF	TGTGCCAGCAGTTACGGCGGGAATCGATACGAGCAGTACTTC
14	TRBV20-1	TRBD2	NA	TRBJ2-1	CSARGRGTSGTQFF	TGCAGTGCTAGAGGGCGAGGGACTAGCGGGACGCAGTTCTTC
18	TRBV9	TRBD1	many	TRBJ2-2	CASSNGQGAWVTTGELFF	TGTGCCAGCAGCAATGGACAGGGTGCCTGGGTAACCACCGGGGAGCTGTTTTTT
13	TRBV15	NA	NA	TRBJ1-4	CATSGKLNEKLFF	TGTGCCACCAGCGGAAAACTGAATGAAAAACTGTTTTTT
15	TRBV7-2	NA	NA	TRBJ2-3	CASSLQFTSSNTQYF	TGTGCCAGCAGCTTACAGTTCACTTCCTCCAATACGCAGTATTTT
16	TRBV20-1	NA	NA	TRBJ1-5	CSARDSGRTSNQPQHF	TGCAGTGCTAGAGATAGCGGAAGGACTAGCAATCAGCCCCAGCATTTT
13	TRBV5-1	TRBD1	many	TRBJ2-3	CASSSQDRERQYF	TGCGCCAGCAGCTCCCAGGACAGGGAACGGCAGTATTTT
15	TRBV9	TRBD1	NA	TRBJ1-2	CASSVARGQLYGYTF	TGTGCCAGCAGCGTAGCCAGGGGACAGCTCTATGGCTACACCTTC
16	TRBV29-1	NA	few	TRBJ2-7	CSVEDAGAGLTYEQYF	TGCAGCGTTGAAGATGCCGGGGCAGGGCTGACCTACGAGCAGTACTTC
14	TRBV6-5	TRBD1	NA	TRBJ1-6	CASSYDRGNSPLHF	TGTGCCAGCAGTTACGACAGGGGGAATTCACCCCTCCACTTT
16	TRBV10-3	NA	NA	TRBJ1-5	CAISESRGDSNQPQHF	TGTGCCATCAGTGAGTCACGGGGGGATAGCAATCAGCCCCAGCATTTT
12	TRBV12-3/TRBV12-4	NA	NA	TRBJ1-5	CASSLRYQPQHF	TGTGCCAGCAGTTTACGGTATCAGCCCCAGCATTTT
17	TRBV6-6	NA	many	TRBJ2-7	CASSSQRVAAFSYEQYF	TGTGCCAGCAGTTCCCAACGGGTAGCGGCTTTCTCCTACGAGCAGTACTTC
15	TRBV10-3	TRBD1	few	TRBJ2-7	CAISFSTGGMNEQYF	TGTGCCATCAGTTTCTCGACAGGGGGCATGAACGAGCAGTACTTC
12	TRBV7-9	NA	many	TRBJ2-2	CASSLETGELFF	TGTGCCAGCAGCCTTGAGACCGGGGAGCTGTTTTTT
12	TRBV11-3	NA	NA	TRBJ1-1	CASSFERESAFF	TGTGCCAGCAGCTTCGAGAGGGAATCGGCTTTCTTT